This T cell receptor beta chain appears in the sequencing data of a study of cytomegalovirus exposure and HLA in healthy donors. Remarks on this clone: Its antigen is still unknown.

The germline V gene encodes CDR1 SQVTM and CDR2 ANQGSEA. Trimming took off 7 bases at V and 5 bases at J, with 17 bases between the two ends. This CDR3 spans 13 amino acids. Researchers ran the PCR with 60 Vbeta and 13 Jbeta primers. The repertoire was sequenced with immunoSEQ multiplex PCR; TCRdb's copy has only in-frame clones and lacks some. The sample lists some 150,000 clones; roughly 87% were seen once. Points from the study as a whole: Most TCR sequences were seen very rarely across donors, but some public TCRs occurred in many.

Sequencing used PBMCs. This receptor was taken from a man younger than 40 in good health and CMV-seropositive. J is TRBJ2-5 and V is TRBV29-1, with TRBD1 as a possible D gene (6 bases). The CDR3 DNA sequence: TGCAGCGGAGGGGGAACAGCCGGGGAGACCCAGTACTTC. Its protein is CSGGGTAGETQYF.